This TCR beta chain emerged from a study of CD8+ T cells in alopecia areata (dated by TCRdb to the late 2010s). Study-wide context: Treated patients were enrolled in an open-label pilot trial of oral tofacitinib at 5 to 10 mg twice daily for moderate-to-severe alopecia areata. Scalp tissue and sorted CD4+ and CD8+ peripheral blood T cells from patchy and totalis/universalis alopecia areata patients and from healthy controls were covered by human TCRbeta sequencing. In both human patients and the C3H/HeJ mouse model, the study applied high-throughput TCRbeta sequencing to look at T cell clonal expansion in alopecia areata. Scalp clonality was compared across normal scalp (n=4), patchy alopecia areata scalp (n=8), and alopecia totalis/universalis scalp (n=8). Amplification of TCRbeta CDR3 regions was done by immunoSEQ multiplex PCR using 35 Vbeta forward primers and 13 Jbeta reverse primers. In treated patients, disease severity was measured using the SALT score, which gives the percentage of scalp surface area affected. Patients stayed on tofacitinib for 6 to 18 months and then had 6 months of follow-up off drug so that delayed response and recurrence could be assessed. RNA came from the PAXgene miRNA kit for fixed scalp, the miRNeasy kit for PBMCs, and the RNeasy kit for mouse skin. Patients on tofacitinib were biopsied at baseline and after 4 and 24 weeks of treatment, and several of the patients also had a later scalp biopsy.

The paper as a whole reports these results and caveats: Lesional scalp, especially in alopecia totalis/universalis, showed higher clonality and more expanded CD8+ clones than normal scalp, suggesting antigenic drive. Compared with mice, TCR sequences shared between patients were less clear, possibly partly because of HLA diversity across the patient population. Many expanded lesional clones persisted in scalp and blood during tofacitinib treatment, which may partly explain relapse after stopping treatment. Unlike mouse skin, which is dominated by gammadelta T cells, normal human skin has resident alphabeta T cells that are also sequenced, and this complicates analysis of the scalp TCR repertoire. Because the treated cohort was small and had just a single nonresponder, larger studies are needed to establish links between baseline CD8+ expansion and response. Tofacitinib significantly lowered scalp clonality and the number of expanded CD8+ clones among the top 100 scalp clones.

A note on this clone: Its antigen has not been determined. There are no base qualities to consult, and no much larger clone falls within one base.

Library method: the immunoSEQ multiplex PCR assay. RNA was extracted from all samples and reverse transcribed into cDNA as template for TCR sequencing. First-strand cDNA was synthesized using SuperScript III with a 2:1 mix of oligo-dT and random hexamers. Amplification bias was assessed with a synthetic immune receptor repertoire, and residual bias was removed computationally. In the original analysis: Raw reads were preprocessed to remove errors, and CDR3 was defined according to IMGT conventions as the region from the conserved cysteine to phenylalanine. Clonality was computed by normalizing Shannon entropy by log2 of the number of productive unique TCRs and subtracting the result from 1. CD4 or CD8 identity of scalp clones was inferred by cross-referencing scalp TCRbeta sequences with sorted blood CD4 and CD8 repertoires. Held by TCRdb, this immuneACCESS table contains in-frame sequences only and omits some clones. Under half of the omission traces to an unresolved V gene where checked; the cause of the rest is unknown. The DNA gave D and trimming, while V, J and clone size come from that table. The sample table lists about 88,000 clones, around 47% of them with a count of one. Jointly, the top ten make up more than 15% of the sample.

A distance of 10 bases separates the germline ends of V and J, which lose 4 bases and 1 base respectively. Counted from cysteine to phenylalanine, this CDR3 has 14 amino acids. CDR3 DNA is the only sequence kept; it has 42 bases, read in frame from the first base. Per the germline V gene (reference sequence), SEHNR is the CDR1 and FQNEAQ is the CDR2. The time point label, as the study defines it: 24 weeks on oral tofacitinib. The sample's treatment or condition label is to be understood as: oral pan-JAK inhibitor, 5-10 mg twice daily. From alopecia areata patients, peripheral blood was collected along with lesional scalp punch biopsies. PBMCs were isolated by density centrifugation and stained for CD3, CD4 and CD8, after which CD4+ and CD8+ T cells were sorted on a FACSAria.

The rearrangement combines TRBV7-9 with TRBJ2-5; the D region possibly corresponds to TRBD1 (5 bases align). This clonotype originated in a human donor with alopecia areata. The specimen was CD8+ T cells sorted from blood, collected at week 24, from a patient treated with tofacitinib. The sequenced DNA is TGTGCCAGCAGCTCTACAGGTGCCCAAGAGACCCAGTACTTC. Translated, it reads CASSSTGAQETQYF.